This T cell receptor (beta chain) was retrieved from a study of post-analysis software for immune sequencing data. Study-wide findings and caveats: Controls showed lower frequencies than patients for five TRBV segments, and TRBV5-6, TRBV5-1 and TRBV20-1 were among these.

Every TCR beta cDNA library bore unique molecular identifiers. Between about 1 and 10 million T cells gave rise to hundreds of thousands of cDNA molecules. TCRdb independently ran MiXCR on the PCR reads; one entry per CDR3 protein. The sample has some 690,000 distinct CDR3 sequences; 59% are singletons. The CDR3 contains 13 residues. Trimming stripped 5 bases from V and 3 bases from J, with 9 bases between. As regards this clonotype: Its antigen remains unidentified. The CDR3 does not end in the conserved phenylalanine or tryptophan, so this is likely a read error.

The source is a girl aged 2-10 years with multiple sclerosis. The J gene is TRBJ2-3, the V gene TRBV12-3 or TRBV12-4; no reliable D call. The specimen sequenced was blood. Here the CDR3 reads CASSLTVTDTQYS. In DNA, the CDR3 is TGTGCCAGCAGTCTCACAGTGACAGATACGCAGTATTCT.